Reported below is one T cell receptor (beta chain). Method: immunoSEQ multiplex PCR; TCRdb's copy keeps in-frame clones and lacks some. The sample carries some 94,000 clones, 70% to 85% recorded once. The source of the sample is a study of blood T cell repertoires in COVID-19. CDR1 is SGHRS and CDR2 is YFSETQ in the germline V gene. The germline V and J ends were trimmed by 5 bases and 6 bases, with 17 bases remaining between them. The CDR3 covers 14 residues. Sample: peripheral blood. The genes are TRBV5-1 and TRBJ1-1; possible D gene TRBD1, 6 bases. This sequence was found in a woman aged 55-70 years in a cohort sampled during active or convalescent COVID-19. CDR3: CASSPGTFGAEAFF. The CDR3 nucleotides are TGCGCCAGCAGTCCCGGGACATTCGGCGCTGAAGCTTTCTTT.